Presented here are 31 T cell receptor beta chains from one specimen sequenced in a study of PD-1 blockade in classical Hodgkin lymphoma. Brentuximab vedotin exposure varied among the patients, all of whom had relapsed after autologous stem cell transplantation. The repertoire was sequenced with immunoSEQ multiplex PCR; TCRdb's copy has only in-frame clones and lacks some. The repertoire consists of some 24,000 clones, with 80% occurring once and the leading ten covering approximately 7.2%. Sequencing used peripheral blood mononuclear cells (PBMCs), obtained at baseline. These receptors were taken from a human donor with classical Hodgkin lymphoma.

The rearrangement uses TRBV7-9 and TRBJ1-3; 8 bases map to TRBD1. CDR1 and CDR2 from the germline V gene are SEHNR and FQNEAQ (reference sequence). The CDR3 is made up of 19 amino acids. V shed 0 bases, J shed 6 bases, and the junction held 16 bases outside the gene matches. The CDR3 sequence is CASSLAVRRGRTGTNTIYF. DNA of the CDR3: TGTGCCAGCAGCTTAGCGGTTCGTCGGGGCCGGACAGGGACAAACACCATATATTTT.

This clone was recorded only once. The chain carries TRBV9 and TRBJ1-2, with TRBD1 identical over 10 bases. The CDR3 contains 15 residues. The J segment lost 2 bases and the V segment lost 2 bases, leaving 3 bases of the junction unmatched. The germline CDR1 and CDR2 sequences are SGDLS and YYNGEE. As DNA, the CDR3 is TGTGCCAGCAGCGTGGGACAGGGGTCGAACTATGGCTACACCTTC. It specifies CASSVGQGSNYGYTF.

The chain recombines TRBV6-6 with TRBJ2-7; 11 bases are shared with TRBD2. Looked up from germline, CDR1 is MNHNY and CDR2 is SVGAGI (reference sequence). The CDR3 totals 14 residues. The ends lost 7 bases at V and 2 bases at J; junction bases unmatched: 4. Here the CDR3 reads CASKVAGGPYEQYF. DNA for the CDR3: TGTGCCAGCAAAGTAGCGGGGGGGCCCTACGAGCAGTACTTC.

The chain couples TRBV11-2 to TRBJ1-3; D gene unclear. The CDR3 consists of 13 residues. Trimming cost V 1 base and J 0 bases, with 1 base left between them. Germline values: CDR1 SGHAT, CDR2 FQNNGV. The CDR3 here is CASSLGSGNTIYF. The CDR3 nucleotides are TGTGCCAGCAGCTTAGGCTCTGGAAACACCATATATTTT. Looking up the rest from reference TRBV11-2 and TRBJ1-3 gives the full variable domain: EAGVAQSPRYKIIEKRQSVAFWCNPISGHATLYWYQQILGQGPKLLIQFQNNGVVDDSQLPKDRFSAERLKGVDSTLKIQPAKLEDSAVYLCASSLGSGNTIYFGEGSWLTVV.

This clone is large within its sample. The chain combines TRBV5-1 with TRBJ2-7; 8 nucleotides agree with TRBD1. Germline V gives CDR1 SGHRS, CDR2 YFSETQ. V shed 3 bases, J shed 3 bases, and the junction held 8 bases outside the gene matches. This CDR3 has 15 residues. CDR3 sequence (DNA): TGCGCCAGCAGCTATAGGACAGGGACAGGCTACGAGCAGTACTTC. Amino acid sequence: CASSYRTGTGYEQYF.

This clone was counted only a few times. The genes are TRBV27 and TRBJ1-6, with D uncertain. The V and J ends lost 6 bases and 0 bases respectively, with 12 bases between them. Germline-derived CDR1 and CDR2 are MNHEY and SMNVEV (reference sequence). This CDR3 has 16 residues. The CDR3: CASSYSYRSYNSPLHF. As DNA, the CDR3 is TGTGCCAGCAGCTACAGTTACCGCTCCTATAATTCACCCCTCCACTTT.

V gene TRBV19 combines with J gene TRBJ2-5, with D possibly TRBD1 on 6 matching bases. Germline lookup yields CDR1 LNHDA and CDR2 SQIVND (reference sequence). Trimming pared 2 bases from V and 6 bases from J, leaving 13 bases between. The CDR3 has 14 amino acids. Written as DNA, the CDR3 is TGTGCCAGTAGTATAACGACAGGCAAGCAGACCCAGTACTTC. It translates to CASSITTGKQTQYF. Drawing the rest from reference TRBV19 and TRBJ2-5, the complete variable domain is DGGITQSPKYLFRKEGQNVTLSCEQNLNHDAMYWYRQDPGQGLRLIYYSQIVNDFQKGDIAEGYSVSREKKESFPLTVTSAQKNPTAFYLCASSITTGKQTQYFGPGTRLLVL.

This chain joins TRBV5-6 and TRBJ1-3; no reliable D call. The CDR3 contains 19 residues. CDR1 is SGHDT, CDR2 YYEEEE, per germline. Trimming shortened V by 0 bases and J by 1 base, and 20 bases separated the two germline ends. The chain's CDR3 is CASSLDQILLTGSGNTIYF. The CDR3 coding sequence is TGTGCCAGCAGCTTGGATCAAATCTTGCTTACCGGATCTGGAAACACCATATATTTT.

The chain links TRBV7-9 to TRBJ2-7; D may match TRBD1 or TRBD2 (5 bases each). The CDR3 is 13 residues long. CDR1 is SEHNR, CDR2 FQNEAQ, per germline (reference sequence). Trimming took off 2 bases at V and 2 bases at J, with 7 bases between the two ends. The CDR3 reads CASSLRDPYEQYF. CDR3 sequence (DNA): TGTGCCAGCAGCTTAAGGGACCCCTACGAGCAGTACTTC.

CDR3 in amino acids: CASSFDSNYEQYF. The CDR3 nucleotides are TGTGCCAGCAGCTTCGACAGTAACTACGAGCAGTACTTC. The chain links TRBV7-2 to TRBJ2-7, with a possible D match to TRBD1 (5 bases). CDR1 and CDR2 from the germline V gene are SGHTA and FQGNSA. The CDR3 spans 13 residues. V lost 3 bases, J lost 3 bases, and 9 bases lay in between. The full variable domain, in which reference TRBV7-2 and TRBJ2-7 provide the parts outside the CDR3, is GAGVSQSPSNKVTEKGKDVELRCDPISGHTALYWYRQSLGQGLEFLIYFQGNSAPDKSGLPSDRFSAERTGGSVSTLTIQRTQQEDSAVYLCASSFDSNYEQYFGPGTRLTVT.

V is TRBV6-5 and J is TRBJ2-7; 7 nucleotides agree with TRBD2. V trimming: 2 bases; J trimming: 4 bases; junction bases outside the gene matches: 5. The CDR3 has 14 amino acids. Germline CDR1 and CDR2: MNHEY and SVGAGI. Written as DNA, the CDR3 is TGTGCCAGCAGTTACGCCGGGGAGGGATACGAGCAGTACTTC. Its protein is CASSYAGEGYEQYF.

The rearrangement joins TRBV19 to TRBJ1-2; tentatively, D is TRBD1 (5 bases). This CDR3 spans 13 amino acids. Germline V gene sequence: CDR1 LNHDA, CDR2 SQIVND (reference sequence). Trimming cost V 2 bases and J 6 bases, with 10 bases left between them. The CDR3 is CASSIMRGDGYTF. The CDR3, as DNA: TGTGCCAGTAGTATAATGAGGGGAGATGGCTACACCTTC.

This clone was counted a single time. This chain uses TRBV4-2 with TRBJ1-6; possibly TRBD1 for D (5 bases). The CDR3 is 17 residues long. V lost 5 bases to trimming and J lost 5 bases, with 19 bases between them. Germline assignment: CDR1 LGHNA and CDR2 YNFKEQ. The CDR3: CASSRTGQGLNNSPLHF. DNA of the CDR3: TGTGCCAGCAGCAGAACGGGGCAGGGCTTAAATAATTCACCCCTCCACTTT.

The chain employs TRBV11-2 and TRBJ1-6; TRBD1 is a possible D gene (5 bases). In germline, CDR1 is SGHAT, CDR2 FQNNGV. V lost 2 bases and J 5 bases, leaving 13 bases between the germline ends. The CDR3 has 16 amino acids. CDR3 protein: CASSLSGSPNNSPLHF. CDR3 coding DNA: TGTGCCAGCAGCTTATCAGGGAGTCCTAATAATTCACCCCTCCACTTT.

This clone came up a few times. V and J are TRBV10-2 and TRBJ2-1; possibly TRBD1 or TRBD2 for D (7 bases each). Germline loops: CDR1 WSHSY, CDR2 SAAADI. V lost 4 bases, J lost 7 bases, and 23 bases lay in between. This CDR3 is built from 17 residues. The CDR3, as DNA: TGCGCCAGCAGTGGATCCCTCCGATCCAGGGGGGGGAATGAGCAGTTCTTC. It translates to CASSGSLRSRGGNEQFF.

V and J are TRBV7-2 and TRBJ2-5; D unresolved. The CDR3 extends over 14 amino acids. CDR1 is SGHTA and CDR2 is FQGNSA in the germline V gene. The ends were cut back, 5 bases at V and 5 bases at J, with 15 bases in the middle. The CDR3 sequence: CASSPRPGRETQYF. CDR3 nucleotides: TGTGCCAGCAGCCCCAGACCCGGTCGGGAGACCCAGTACTTC.

This chain joins TRBV10-2 and TRBJ2-7; D is tentatively TRBD1 or TRBD2 (5 bases each). The germline V and J ends were trimmed by 3 bases and 1 base, with 7 bases remaining between them. Per the germline V gene, CDR1 is WSHSY and CDR2 is SAAADI. This CDR3 spans 13 amino acids. The CDR3 sequence is CASSDWGSYEQYF. CDR3 bases: TGCGCCAGCAGTGATTGGGGGTCCTACGAGCAGTACTTC.

This chain connects TRBV7-9 to TRBJ1-1; 8 positions match TRBD1. With V trimmed by 3 bases and J by 3 bases, 9 bases remained unmatched. Germline V gene sequence: CDR1 SEHNR, CDR2 FQNEAQ (reference sequence). CDR3 length equals 16 residues. The CDR3 sequence is CASSLDRVSSDTEAFF. In DNA form, the CDR3 reads TGTGCCAGCAGCTTGGACAGGGTTAGTAGTGACACTGAAGCTTTCTTT.

The chain is built from TRBV2 and TRBJ2-2; D is uncertain. The germline gives CDR1 SNHLY, CDR2 FYNNEI. The CDR3 sequence is 13 residues long. V dropped 7 bases and J dropped 6 bases, with 12 bases sitting between them. The DNA for the CDR3 is TGTGCCAGCATCCAGACCCGATCCGGGGAGCTGTTTTTT. This codes for CASIQTRSGELFF. The full variable domain, rest sourced from reference TRBV2 and TRBJ2-2, is EPEVTQTPSHQVTQMGQEVILRCVPISNHLYFYWYRQILGQKVEFLVSFYNNEISEKSEIFDDQFSVERPDGSNFTLKIRSTKLEDSAMYFCASIQTRSGELFFGEGSRLTVL.

The chain joins TRBV6-1 to TRBJ2-3; 9 bases match TRBD2. The CDR3 length is 17 residues. With 1 base clipped from V and 2 bases from J, the junction kept 7 bases outside the gene matches. The germline gives CDR1 MNHNS, CDR2 SASEGT. In DNA form, the CDR3 reads TGTGCCAGCAGTGAAGGGTCCCTAGCGGGGAACACAGATACGCAGTATTTT. Its translation: CASSEGSLAGNTDTQYF.

The V gene is TRBV29-1, the J gene TRBJ1-1; D uncertain. Germline values: CDR1 SQVTM, CDR2 ANQGSEA. The CDR3 runs to 12 residues. The V and J ends lost 6 bases and 3 bases respectively, with 11 bases between them. DNA for the CDR3: TGCAGCGTAGGGTGGGGAGACACTGAAGCTTTCTTT. It yields the protein CSVGWGDTEAFF. Complete variable domain (other parts from reference TRBV29-1 and TRBJ1-1): SAVISQKPSRDICQRGTSLTIQCQVDSQVTMMFWYRQQPGQSLTLIATANQGSEATYESGFVIDKFPISRPNLTFSTLTVSNMSPEDSSIYLCSVGWGDTEAFFGQGTRLTVV.

The chain couples TRBV5-6 to TRBJ1-1; 9 bases fit TRBD1. The CDR3 runs to 12 residues. Germline V CDR1 and CDR2: SGHDT, YYEEEE. V lost 5 bases and J lost 10; bases outside the gene matches: 6. The CDR3 bases are TGTGCCAGCAGGAAGACAGGGGGAAGAGCTTTCTTT. This translates into CASRKTGGRAFF.

The chain couples TRBV9 to TRBJ2-1, with D possibly TRBD2 on 5 matching bases. Germline loops: CDR1 SGDLS, CDR2 YYNGEE. V lost 0 bases and J lost 2, with 9 bases in between. This CDR3 contains 15 residues. CDR3 sequence reads: CASSVGAEAYNEQFF. The CDR3 bases are TGTGCCAGCAGCGTAGGGGCGGAGGCCTACAATGAGCAGTTCTTC. Filled out from reference TRBV9 and TRBJ2-1, the complete variable domain reads DSGVTQTPKHLITATGQRVTLRCSPRSGDLSVYWYQQSLDQGLQFLIQYYNGEERAKGNILERFSAQQFPDLHSELNLSSLELGDSALYFCASSVGAEAYNEQFFGPGTRLTVL.

The J gene is TRBJ1-3, the V gene TRBV28; possible D gene TRBD1, 6 bases. CDR1 is MDHEN, CDR2 SYDVKM, per germline. With 5 bases removed from V and 4 bases from J, the gap between germline ends came to 15 bases. This CDR3 has 15 residues. The CDR3: CASSTLQGLGNTIYF. Written as DNA, the CDR3 is TGTGCCAGCAGTACCCTACAGGGTCTCGGAAACACCATATATTTT.

This clone was seen only once. This chain's CDR3 is CASSTFNEQFF. The CDR3 DNA sequence: TGTGCCAGTAGTACCTTCAATGAGCAGTTCTTC. The V gene is TRBV19, the J gene TRBJ2-1; D gene unclear. Germline V gene data show CDR1 as LNHDA and CDR2 as SQIVND (reference sequence). The CDR3 spans 11 residues. V lost 4 bases and J 6 bases, leaving 4 bases between the germline ends.

The rearrangement links TRBV7-9 to TRBJ2-7; tentative D call: TRBD1 (5 bases). The V gene lost 1 base and the J gene lost 3 bases, with 10 bases spanning the gap. The CDR3 consists of 14 residues. Germline V gene lookup returns CDR1 SEHNR and CDR2 FQNEAQ (reference sequence). This CDR3 reads CASSLEGFRYEQYF. DNA for the CDR3: TGTGCCAGCAGCTTAGAGGGGTTCCGCTACGAGCAGTACTTC. Filled out from reference TRBV7-9 and TRBJ2-7, the complete variable domain reads DTGVSQNPRHKITKRGQNVTFRCDPISEHNRLYWYRQTLGQGPEFLTYFQNEAQLEKSRLLSDRFSAERPKGSFSTLEIQRTEQGDSAMYLCASSLEGFRYEQYFGPGTRLTVT.

The chain carries TRBV19 and TRBJ1-5; D not resolved. This CDR3 contains 14 residues. Germline V lookup: CDR1 LNHDA, CDR2 SQIVND (reference sequence). Trimming took off 7 bases at V and 7 bases at J, with 17 bases between the two ends. CDR3 sequence reads: CASTFPGGFQPQHF. CDR3 nucleotides: TGTGCCAGTACCTTCCCCGGAGGGTTCCAGCCCCAGCATTTT.

The gene calls are TRBV7-9 and TRBJ2-5; 8 bases map to TRBD2. Germline V gene sequence: CDR1 SEHNR, CDR2 FQNEAQ (reference sequence). V was clipped by 6 bases and J by 3 bases; unmatched bases: 6. This CDR3 spans 14 amino acids. Here the CDR3 DNA reads TGTGCCAGCAGTTACGGGGGGGTGGAAGAGACCCAGTACTTC. Its protein is CASSYGGVEETQYF.

The chain carries TRBV5-6 and TRBJ2-3, with D perhaps matching TRBD2 (5 bases). Germline lookup yields CDR1 SGHDT and CDR2 YYEEEE. The CDR3 consists of 17 residues. With 2 bases removed from V and 5 bases from J, the gap between germline ends came to 21 bases. CDR3 DNA sequence: TGTGCCAGCAGCTTTTTTTCGGCAGGCCGCGCGGGAGATACGCAGTATTTT. Protein: CASSFFSAGRAGDTQYF.

CDR3 nucleotides: TGTGCCAGCAGCCGGGACAACTCCTACAATGAGCAGTTCTTC. Encoded protein: CASSRDNSYNEQFF. J is TRBJ2-1 and V is TRBV7-3; tentatively, D is TRBD1 (6 bases). CDR3 length: 14 amino acids. Trimming pared 5 bases from V and 0 bases from J, leaving 8 bases between. Germline assignment: CDR1 SGHTA and CDR2 FQGTGA.

The chain links TRBV25-1 to TRBJ1-1; D ambiguous. Germline CDR1 and CDR2: MGHDK and SYGVNS. V was pared by 2 bases and J by 6 bases, with 10 bases between. This CDR3 has 13 residues. CDR3 nucleotide sequence: TGTGCCAGCAGTGAAGTGGGGAGTGCTGAAGCTTTCTTT. Amino acid sequence: CASSEVGSAEAFF.